These 21 T cell receptor beta chains came from one sample sequenced in a study of tumor-infiltrating lymphocytes in primary liver carcinoma. A primer matching the constant region was used to make TCR beta cDNA from approximately 500 ng of total RNA. Three nested multiplex PCR rounds, a slightly modified ARM-PCR, produced the libraries for TCR beta. With TRBV1-TRBV30 forward primers and a C-beta reverse primer, the first two PCR rounds were run for 10 to 11 cycles each. TCRdb passed the multiplex PCR reads through MiXCR, listing each CDR3 protein once. The sample records under 200,000 distinct CDR3 sequences, roughly 80% being singletons. Scientists recovered RNA and DNA together from approximately 20-30 mg of unsorted bulk tissue. Sequencing used tumor tissue from primary liver carcinoma. These receptors were collected from a man aged 35 to 55 with primary liver carcinoma and hepatitis B virus infection.

A note on this clonotype: Since the CDR3 does not end with the conserved phenylalanine or tryptophan, this likely comes from a read error. V and J are TRBV11-3 and TRBJ1-3, with 7 bases matching TRBD1. The CDR3 is 14 residues long. The germline V gene encodes CDR1 SGHNT and CDR2 YENEEA. The CDR3, as DNA: TGTGCCAGCTCGACAGGGCTACCTGGATACACCATATATTCT. The encoded protein is CASSTGLPGYTIYS.

Details on this clonotype: This could be a read error, since a much larger clone is one nucleotide away. V gene TRBV25-1 combines with J gene TRBJ1-5; 7 positions agree with TRBD1. V shed 7 bases, J shed 8 bases, and the junction held 14 bases outside the gene matches. The CDR3 consists of 15 residues. CDR1 and CDR2 from the germline V gene are MGHDK and SYGVNS. The DNA of the CDR3 is TGTGCCAGCATTACCCGGGAGACAGGGAGTAAGCCCCAGCATTTT. Translated, it gives CASITRETGSKPQHF.

Points on this clonotype: A clone one base away is much larger, so this may be a read error. V is TRBV7-9 and J is TRBJ1-4; tentative D call: TRBD1 (6 bases). Germline CDR1 and CDR2: SEHNR and FQNEAQ (reference sequence). The CDR3 is 14 residues long. The CDR3 nucleotides read TGTACCAGCAGCCTCCTCGGGGGCTGGGAAAAACTGTTTTTT. Protein product: CTSSLLGGWEKLFF.

The V gene is TRBV7-9, the J gene TRBJ1-4; D remains unclear. Germline V gene sequence: CDR1 SEHNR, CDR2 FQNEAQ (reference sequence). This CDR3 is built from 16 residues. Trimming removed 11 bases at V and 3 bases at J, with 22 bases between. CDR3 loop: CACNLNRDRPNEKLFF. As DNA, the CDR3 is TGTGCCTGCAATCTCAACCGGGATAGGCCTAATGAAAAACTGTTTTTT.

The rearrangement joins TRBV6-2 or TRBV6-3 to TRBJ2-1; D unclear. Germline-derived CDR1 and CDR2 are MNHEY and SVGEGT. V dropped 2 bases and J dropped 15 bases, with 29 bases sitting between them. The CDR3 runs 17 residues. CDR3 residues: CASSYGSTLTGENEWFF. CDR3 sequence (DNA): TGTGCCAGCAGTTACGGGTCCACTCTAACCGGAGAAAATGAGTGGTTCTTC.

Turning to this clonotype: Its ends do not fully match the called genes, so a read error is possible. The DNA of the CDR3 is TGCAGCGTCCAAACCACTAGCAGCAATGAGCAGTTTTTC. Translation: CSVQTTSSNEQFF. V usage is TRBV29-1 and J usage is TRBJ2-1, with D tentatively TRBD2 (6 bases). Germline CDR1 reads SQVTM; CDR2 reads ANQGSEA. The CDR3 extends over 13 amino acids.

V usage is TRBV6-5 and J usage is TRBJ2-1; D might be TRBD2 (6 bases). Trimming left V 7 bases short and J 9 bases short, with 19 bases between. The CDR3 is made up of 14 amino acids. Germline V gene sequence: CDR1 MNHEY, CDR2 SVGAGI. The CDR3 loop reads CASIQVGEVVEQFF. In nucleotides, the CDR3 is TGTGCCAGCATTCAAGTCGGGGAGGTGGTTGAGCAGTTCTTC.

About this clonotype itself: At one boundary the junction diverges from the germline segment, which might be a read error. The chain links TRBV7-9 to TRBJ2-1; no clear D gene. Germline CDR1 and CDR2: SEHNR and FQNEAQ (reference sequence). The CDR3 covers 14 residues. The CDR3 nucleotides read TGTGCGAGCAGTTTAGGAAATATAGGCGATGAGCAGTTCTTC. This gives the protein CASSLGNIGDEQFF.

V usage is TRBV29-1 and J usage is TRBJ2-7; TRBD1 is a possible D gene (5 bases). Trimming removed 6 bases at V and 1 base at J, with 19 bases between. The CDR3 covers 15 residues. In germline, CDR1 is SQVTM, CDR2 ANQGSEA. This CDR3 reads CSVLPSRVRSYEQYF. The CDR3 DNA sequence: TGCAGCGTACTCCCTTCCAGGGTCAGGTCCTACGAGCAGTACTTC.

Note on this clonotype: The junction shows a germline mismatch at one end, possibly a read error. The gene calls are TRBV29-1 and TRBJ2-5; the D gene is possibly TRBD1 (7 bases). CDR3 length equals 13 residues. Germline loops: CDR1 SQVTM, CDR2 ANQGSEA. The CDR3, as DNA: TGCAGCGGCATACAGGGGACGGGAGAGACCCTATTCTTC. It yields the protein CSGIQGTGETLFF.

For this clonotype: A read error may account for a junction end that differs from germline. The gene calls are TRBV13 and TRBJ1-5; D uncertain. The CDR3 has 14 amino acids. CDR1 PRHDT and CDR2 FYEKMQ come from the germline V gene (reference sequence). The CDR3 DNA follows: TGTGCCAGGAGCTTACGAGGGTCTCATCAGCCCCAGCATTTT. The encoded protein is CARSLRGSHQPQHF.

This rearrangement joins TRBV28 to TRBJ1-5, with D possibly being TRBD1 (6 bases). The DNA end is a closer match to TRBJ2-3, so the J assignment may be wrong. This CDR3 region has 13 residues. From germline, CDR1 is MDHEN and CDR2 SYDVKM. The CDR3 protein is CASRKQGNQLQYF. CDR3 sequence (DNA): TGTGCCAGCCGAAAACAGGGTAATCAGCTCCAGTATTTT.

The sample holds one count of this clonotype. The chain has TRBV6-1 and TRBJ1-3; no clear D. The CDR3 is 13 residues long. The germline V gene has CDR1 MNHNS and CDR2 SASEGT. The DNA for the CDR3 is TGTGTCTCGGTGGACCGTTCTAGAAACACCATATATTTT. Amino acids: CVSVDRSRNTIYF.

To note about this clonotype: A much bigger clone sits one base away, suggesting this may be a read error. The gene calls are TRBV28 and TRBJ1-5; TRBD1 might be the D (6 bases). CDR3 length equals 16 residues. The germline V gene has CDR1 MDHEN and CDR2 SYDVKM. In DNA form, the CDR3 reads TGTGTCAGCAGTTTATACAGGGCCCAACTCAATCAGCCCCAGCATTTT. This translates into CVSSLYRAQLNQPQHF.

The chain couples TRBV6-6 to TRBJ2-3; D is perhaps TRBD1 or TRBD2 (5 bases each). V lost 6 bases, J lost 4 bases, and 23 bases lay in between. The length of the CDR3 is 17 residues. In germline, CDR1 is MNHNY, CDR2 SVGAGI (reference sequence). The CDR3: CASRPQGTSGLPDTQYF. CDR3 nucleotide sequence: TGTGCCAGCAGACCGCAGGGTACTAGTGGTCTCCCAGATACGCAGTATTTT.

In the case of this clonotype: The final CDR3 position lacks the conserved phenylalanine or tryptophan, pointing to a likely read error. V and J are TRBV4-1 and TRBJ2-7, with 8 bases identical to TRBD2. The V segment lost 3 bases and the J segment 4 bases; nucleotides outside the gene matches: 14. CDR3 length: 17 residues. Germline CDR1 MGHRA, CDR2 YSYEKL. The CDR3 bases are TGCGCCAGCAGCCAGGAGAGGACTAGCTGGAGTGTTTACGAGCAGTACATC. Its protein is CASSQERTSWSVYEQYI.

In regard to this clonotype: The conserved phenylalanine or tryptophan normally closing the CDR3 is absent here, so this likely arose from a read error. DNA of the CDR3: TGTGCCAGCAGCCGGACGACTAGCGGGAGGGACAATGAACAGTTCTTA. Translation: CASSRTTSGRDNEQFL. The chain uses TRBV4-2 and TRBJ2-1, with 14 bases that match TRBD2. This CDR3 has 16 amino acids. Germline assignment: CDR1 LGHNA and CDR2 YNFKEQ.

This rearrangement joins TRBV6-5 to TRBJ1-2; TRBD1 is a possible D gene (6 bases). V was shortened by 6 bases and J by 10 bases, with 18 bases between the two germline ends. CDR3 length equals 13 residues. Germline loops: CDR1 MNHEY, CDR2 SVGAGI. The CDR3 protein is CASSPQGAVDYTF. In nucleotides, the CDR3 is TGTGCCAGCAGCCCACAGGGAGCGGTCGACTACACCTTC.

With respect to this clonotype: A read error may produce the germline difference seen at one junction end. The J gene is TRBJ1-6, the V gene TRBV11-2, with a weak D call TRBD1 (5 bases). Germline CDR1 reads SGHAT; CDR2 reads FQNNGV. The CDR3 covers 16 residues. CDR3 loop: CPSSLGDDGYKSPLHF. The DNA for the CDR3 is TGTCCCAGCAGCTTAGGGGATGACGGTTATAAATCACCCCTCCACTTT. Using reference TRBV11-2 and TRBJ1-6 for the parts outside the CDR3, the full variable domain is EAGVAQSPRYKIIEKRQSVAFWCNPISGHATLYWYQQILGQGPKLLIQFQNNGVVDDSQLPKDRFSAERLKGVDSTLKIQPAKLEDSAVYLCPSSLGDDGYKSPLHFGNGTRLTVT.

To note about this clonotype: One end of the junction fails to match germline, which may point to a read error. The CDR3 region has the DNA TGTGCCAGCAACCAAGAGTGGGGGGCAGCTAGTACAGATACGCAGTATTTT. It is translated as CASNQEWGAASTDTQYF. The chain recombines TRBV4-2 with TRBJ2-3; D tentatively fits TRBD1 or TRBD2 (6 bases each). This CDR3 is built from 17 residues. The V gene's germline CDR1 is LGHNA and CDR2 YNFKEQ.

V usage is TRBV11-2 and J usage is TRBJ2-1; TRBD2 matches at 10 bases. The CDR3 is 16 amino acids. Germline CDR1 SGHAT, CDR2 FQNNGV. The ends lost 7 bases at V and 8 bases at J; junction bases unmatched: 14. The CDR3 spells CASTGSGRPQSYEQFF. Here the CDR3 DNA reads TGTGCCAGCACAGGTAGCGGGAGGCCACAGAGCTATGAGCAGTTCTTC.